This T cell receptor beta chain was obtained from a study of T-cell reconstitution after alpha-beta-depleted transplantation in children. Using unique molecular identifiers, the investigators prepared the TCRbeta library. TCRdb re-called the PCR reads through MiXCR, storing one row per CDR3 protein. The data show over 200,000 distinct CDR3 sequences, with about 9.2% seen just once and 5% to 7% held by the top ten. This clonotype was counted only a few times. With 8 bases clipped from V and 9 bases from J, the junction kept 13 bases outside the gene matches. The CDR3 is 15 amino acids. The source material was PBMCs from the stem cell graft donor, sampled from the stem cell graft. The chain recombines TRBV12-3 or TRBV12-4 with TRBJ2-1; TRBD1 aligns across 10 bases. This receptor was taken from a human donor who donated a stem cell graft to a child with acute lymphoblastic leukemia. The DNA of the CDR3 is TGTGCCAGCCAAGAATTTATGACAGGGGGCGGTGAGCAGTTCTTC. It codes for CASQEFMTGGGEQFF.